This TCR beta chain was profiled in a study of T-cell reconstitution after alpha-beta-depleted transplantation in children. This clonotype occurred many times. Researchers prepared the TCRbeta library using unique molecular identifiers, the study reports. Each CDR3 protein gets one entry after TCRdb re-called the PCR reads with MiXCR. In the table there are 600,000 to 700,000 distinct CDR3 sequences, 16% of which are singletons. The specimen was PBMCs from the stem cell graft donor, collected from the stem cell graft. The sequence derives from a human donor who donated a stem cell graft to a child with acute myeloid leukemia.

Here the CDR3 reads CASTPGPWNEQFF. The CDR3 DNA is TGTGCCAGCACACCGGGGCCATGGAATGAGCAGTTCTTC. The genes are TRBV25-1 and TRBJ2-1; D possibly matches TRBD1 or TRBD2 (5 bases each). Germline V CDR1 and CDR2: MGHDK, SYGVNS. V was pared by 7 bases and J by 7 bases, with 14 bases between. The CDR3 extends over 13 amino acids.